This T cell receptor beta chain was retrieved from a study of spatial heterogeneity in lung cancer. Study at large: Across the raw uncorrected reads, a unique TCR and UMI combination was observed, on average, more than ten times. Study conclusions and caveats: The appearance of ubiquitous expanded tumor TCRs in blood was greater at resection than follow-up.

Per germline, CDR1 MNHEY and CDR2 SVGAGI. This CDR3 comprises 13 residues. Trimming pared 0 bases from V and 7 bases from J, leaving 6 bases between. This clonotype has a count of ten or more. Its target is unknown. In TCRdb, the 5' RACE reads were re-called with MiXCR into one record per CDR3 protein. This sample has about 36,000 distinct CDR3 sequences; roughly 5.5% occur once, and the top ten carry about 30%. Time point given: sample taken at primary tumor resection. Unsorted whole RNA samples from tumor, nontumor lung or frozen PBMC were sequenced. Patients with untreated early-stage non-small cell lung cancer, numbering roughly 69, were the donors.

This chain links TRBV6-5 with TRBJ2-2; D ambiguous. Specimen: PBMCs, collected at surgery. The source of this sequence is a female donor with early-stage non-small cell lung cancer. CDR3 nucleotides: TGTGCCAGCAGTTACTCCCAGAACGGGGAGCTGTTTTTT. Encoded protein: CASSYSQNGELFF.